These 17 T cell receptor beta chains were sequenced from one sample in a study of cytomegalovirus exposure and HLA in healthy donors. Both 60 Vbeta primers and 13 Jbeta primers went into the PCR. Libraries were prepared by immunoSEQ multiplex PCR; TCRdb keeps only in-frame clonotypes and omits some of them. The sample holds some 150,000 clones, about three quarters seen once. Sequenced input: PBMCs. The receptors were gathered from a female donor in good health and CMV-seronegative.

This CDR3 reads CASSLRTSGGGGELFF. CDR3 coding DNA: TGTGCCAGCAGCTTAAGAACTAGCGGGGGAGGCGGGGAGCTGTTTTTT. The V and J genes are TRBV7-3 and TRBJ2-2; 11 bases are shared with TRBD2. J gave up 7 bases and V 1 base, and 5 bases lay outside the gene matches. The CDR3 is 16 residues long. Germline V gives CDR1 SGHTA, CDR2 FQGTGA.

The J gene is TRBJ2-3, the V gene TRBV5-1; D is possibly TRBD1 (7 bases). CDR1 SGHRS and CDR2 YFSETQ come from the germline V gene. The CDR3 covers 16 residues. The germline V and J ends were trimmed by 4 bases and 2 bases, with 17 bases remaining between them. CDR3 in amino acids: CASSPGDSLLTDTQYF. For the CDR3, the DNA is TGCGCCAGCAGCCCGGGGGACAGTCTGCTCACAGATACGCAGTATTTT.

This CDR3 is CASSSINYGYTF. The CDR3 DNA is TGTGCCAGTAGTTCTATTAACTATGGCTACACCTTC. This sequence joins TRBV19 and TRBJ1-2, with no clear D. CDR1 LNHDA and CDR2 SQIVND come from the germline V gene (reference sequence). Trimming left V 5 bases short and J 1 base short, with 5 bases between. The CDR3 loop spans 12 amino acids. Full variable domain (rest looked up from reference TRBV19 and TRBJ1-2): DGGITQSPKYLFRKEGQNVTLSCEQNLNHDAMYWYRQDPGQGLRLIYYSQIVNDFQKGDIAEGYSVSREKKESFPLTVTSAQKNPTAFYLCASSSINYGYTFGSGTRLTVV.

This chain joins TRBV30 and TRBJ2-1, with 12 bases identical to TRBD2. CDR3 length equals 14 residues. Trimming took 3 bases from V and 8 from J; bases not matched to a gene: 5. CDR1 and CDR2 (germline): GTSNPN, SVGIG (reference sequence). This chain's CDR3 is CAWRTSGGSDEQFF. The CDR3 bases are TGTGCCTGGAGGACTAGCGGGGGTTCGGATGAGCAGTTCTTC.

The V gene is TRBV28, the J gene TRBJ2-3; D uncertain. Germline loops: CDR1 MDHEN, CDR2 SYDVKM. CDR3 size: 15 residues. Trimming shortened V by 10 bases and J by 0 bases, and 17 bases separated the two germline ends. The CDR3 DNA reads TGTGCCACCAGAAAAGTGCGGTCTAGCACAGATACGCAGTATTTT. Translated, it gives CATRKVRSSTDTQYF.

Here the CDR3 reads CASSLSGTDTQYF. The CDR3 nucleotides are TGTGCCAGCAGTTTATCGGGCACAGATACGCAGTATTTT. The rearrangement joins TRBV28 to TRBJ2-3, with unresolved D. The CDR3 extends over 13 amino acids. Germline V gene sequence: CDR1 MDHEN, CDR2 SYDVKM. V lost 1 base to trimming and J lost 1 base, with 3 bases between them. The full variable domain, rest sourced from reference TRBV28 and TRBJ2-3, is DVKVTQSSRYLVKRTGEKVFLECVQDMDHENMFWYRQDPGLGLRLIYFSYDVKMKEKGDIPEGYSVSREKKERFSLILESASTNQTSMYLCASSLSGTDTQYFGPGTRLTVL.

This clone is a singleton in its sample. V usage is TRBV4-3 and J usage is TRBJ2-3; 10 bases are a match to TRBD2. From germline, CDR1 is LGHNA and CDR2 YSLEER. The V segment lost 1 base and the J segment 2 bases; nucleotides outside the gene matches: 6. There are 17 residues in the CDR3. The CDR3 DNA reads TGCGCCAGCAGCCAAGTTACTAGCGGGGTAAACACAGATACGCAGTATTTT. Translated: CASSQVTSGVNTDTQYF.

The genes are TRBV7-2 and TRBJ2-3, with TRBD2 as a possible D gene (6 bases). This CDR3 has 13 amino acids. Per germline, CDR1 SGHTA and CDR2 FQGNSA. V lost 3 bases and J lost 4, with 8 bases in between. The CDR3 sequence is CASSLTRADTQYF. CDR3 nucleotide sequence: TGTGCCAGCAGCTTGACTAGGGCAGATACGCAGTATTTT.

The CDR3 is CASSLDRTSGNTGELFF. In nucleotides, the CDR3 is TGTGCCAGCAGCCTGGACCGGACTAGCGGGAACACCGGGGAGCTGTTTTTT. V is TRBV7-9 and J is TRBJ2-2; 10 bases line up with TRBD2. The CDR3 totals 17 residues. Per germline, CDR1 SEHNR and CDR2 FQNEAQ (reference sequence). V lost 5 bases, J lost 1 base, and 7 bases stayed unmatched.

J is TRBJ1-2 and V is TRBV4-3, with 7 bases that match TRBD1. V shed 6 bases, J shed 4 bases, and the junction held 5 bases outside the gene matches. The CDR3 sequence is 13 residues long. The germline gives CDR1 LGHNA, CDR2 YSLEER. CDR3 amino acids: CASRQTGRYGYTF. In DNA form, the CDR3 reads TGCGCCAGCAGACAGACAGGGCGCTATGGCTACACCTTC.

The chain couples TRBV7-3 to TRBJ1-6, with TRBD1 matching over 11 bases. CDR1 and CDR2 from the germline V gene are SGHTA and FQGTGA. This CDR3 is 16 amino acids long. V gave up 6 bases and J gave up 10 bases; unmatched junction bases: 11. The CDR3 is CASRVGTGGSDSPLHF. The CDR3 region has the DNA TGTGCCAGCAGGGTTGGGACAGGGGGATCTGACTCACCCCTCCACTTT.

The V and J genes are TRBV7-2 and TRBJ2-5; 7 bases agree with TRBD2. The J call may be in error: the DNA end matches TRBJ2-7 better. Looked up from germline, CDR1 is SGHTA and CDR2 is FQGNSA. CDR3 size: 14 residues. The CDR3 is CASSLVGLGDEQYF. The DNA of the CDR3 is TGTGCCAGCAGCTTAGTTGGACTAGGGGACGAGCAGTACTTC.

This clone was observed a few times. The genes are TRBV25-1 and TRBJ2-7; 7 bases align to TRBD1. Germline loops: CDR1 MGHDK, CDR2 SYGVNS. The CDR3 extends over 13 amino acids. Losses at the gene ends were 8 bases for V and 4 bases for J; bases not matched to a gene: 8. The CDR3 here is CASYGTELYEQYF. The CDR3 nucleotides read TGTGCCAGCTACGGGACAGAGCTTTACGAGCAGTACTTC.

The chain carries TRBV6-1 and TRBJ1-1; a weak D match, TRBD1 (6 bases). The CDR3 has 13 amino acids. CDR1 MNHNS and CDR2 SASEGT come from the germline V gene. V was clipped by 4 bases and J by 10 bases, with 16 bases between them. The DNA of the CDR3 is TGTGCCAGCAGTGCGGTACAGGGTCCGGGAGCTTTCTTT. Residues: CASSAVQGPGAFF.

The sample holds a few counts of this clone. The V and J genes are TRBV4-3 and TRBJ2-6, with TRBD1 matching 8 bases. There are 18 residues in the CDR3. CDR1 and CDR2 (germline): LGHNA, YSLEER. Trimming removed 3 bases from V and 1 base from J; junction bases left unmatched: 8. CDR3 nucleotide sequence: TGCGCCAGCAGCCATCCGGGACAGGCGTCTTCTGGGGCCAACGTCCTGACTTTC. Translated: CASSHPGQASSGANVLTF.

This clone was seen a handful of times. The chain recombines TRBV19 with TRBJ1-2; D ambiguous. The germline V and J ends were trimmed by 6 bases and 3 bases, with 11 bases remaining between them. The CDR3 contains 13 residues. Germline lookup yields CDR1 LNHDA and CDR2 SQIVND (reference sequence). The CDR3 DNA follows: TGTGCCAGTAGCCCTCCAGAAGACTATGGCTACACCTTC. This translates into CASSPPEDYGYTF. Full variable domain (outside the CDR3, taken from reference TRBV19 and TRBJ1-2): DGGITQSPKYLFRKEGQNVTLSCEQNLNHDAMYWYRQDPGQGLRLIYYSQIVNDFQKGDIAEGYSVSREKKESFPLTVTSAQKNPTAFYLCASSPPEDYGYTFGSGTRLTVV.

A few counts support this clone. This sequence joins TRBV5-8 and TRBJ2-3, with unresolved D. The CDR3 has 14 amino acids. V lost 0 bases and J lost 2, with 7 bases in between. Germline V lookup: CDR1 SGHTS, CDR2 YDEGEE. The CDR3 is CASSLAWATDTQYF. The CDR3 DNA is TGTGCCAGCAGCTTGGCCTGGGCCACAGATACGCAGTATTTT.